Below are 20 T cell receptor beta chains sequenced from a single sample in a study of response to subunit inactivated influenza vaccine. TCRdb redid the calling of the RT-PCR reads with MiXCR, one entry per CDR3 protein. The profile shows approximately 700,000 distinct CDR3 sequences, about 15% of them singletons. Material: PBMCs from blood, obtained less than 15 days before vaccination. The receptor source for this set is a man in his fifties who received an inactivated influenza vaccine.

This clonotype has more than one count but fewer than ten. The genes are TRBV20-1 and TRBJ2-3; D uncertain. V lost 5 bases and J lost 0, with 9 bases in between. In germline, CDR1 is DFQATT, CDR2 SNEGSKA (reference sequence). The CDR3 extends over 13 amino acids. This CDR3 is CSAVRVSTDTQYF. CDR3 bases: TGCAGTGCTGTCCGTGTTAGCACAGATACGCAGTATTTT.

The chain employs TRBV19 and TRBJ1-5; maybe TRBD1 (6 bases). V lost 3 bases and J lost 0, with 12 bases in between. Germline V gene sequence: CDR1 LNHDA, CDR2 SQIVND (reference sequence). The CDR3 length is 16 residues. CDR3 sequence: CASSITGSGSNQPQHF. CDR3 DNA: TGTGCCAGTAGTATCACAGGGAGCGGTAGCAATCAGCCCCAGCATTTT.

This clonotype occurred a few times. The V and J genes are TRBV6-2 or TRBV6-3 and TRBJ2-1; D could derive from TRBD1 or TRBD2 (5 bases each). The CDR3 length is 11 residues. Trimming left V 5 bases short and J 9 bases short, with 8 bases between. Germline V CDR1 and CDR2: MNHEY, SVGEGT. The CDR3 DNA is TGTGCCAGCAGTGTGAGGGGTGAGCAGTTCTTC. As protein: CASSVRGEQFF.

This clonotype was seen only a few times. CDR3 nucleotides: TGCGCCAGCAGGGCGGGAAATAACTATGGCTACACCTTC. Its translation: CASRAGNNYGYTF. This rearrangement joins TRBV5-1 to TRBJ1-2; D is unresolved. The germline V gene has CDR1 SGHRS and CDR2 YFSETQ. The CDR3 is 13 residues long. Trimming cost V 5 bases and J 1 base, with 9 bases left between them. The variable domain in full, completed from reference TRBV5-1 and TRBJ1-2, reads KAGVTQTPRYLIKTRGQQVTLSCSPISGHRSVSWYQQTPGQGLQFLFEYFSETQRNKGNFPGRFSGRQFSNSRSEMNVSTLELGDSALYLCASRAGNNYGYTFGSGTRLTVV.

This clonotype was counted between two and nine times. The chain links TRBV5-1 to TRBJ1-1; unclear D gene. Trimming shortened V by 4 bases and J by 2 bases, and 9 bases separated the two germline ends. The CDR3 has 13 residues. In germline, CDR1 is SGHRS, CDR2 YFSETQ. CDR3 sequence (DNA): TGCGCCAGCAGCAACAGACATAACACTGAAGCTTTCTTT. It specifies CASSNRHNTEAFF.

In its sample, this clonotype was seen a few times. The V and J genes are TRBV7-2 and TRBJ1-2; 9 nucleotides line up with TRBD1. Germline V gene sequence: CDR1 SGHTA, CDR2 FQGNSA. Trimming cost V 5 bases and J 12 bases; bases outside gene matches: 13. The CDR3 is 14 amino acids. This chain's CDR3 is CASSKPDRGFWHTF. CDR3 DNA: TGTGCCAGCAGCAAACCGGACAGGGGCTTTTGGCACACCTTC. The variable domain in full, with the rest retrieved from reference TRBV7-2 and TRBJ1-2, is GAGVSQSPSNKVTEKGKDVELRCDPISGHTALYWYRQSLGQGLEFLIYFQGNSAPDKSGLPSDRFSAERTGGSVSTLTIQRTQQEDSAVYLCASSKPDRGFWHTFGSGTRLTVV.

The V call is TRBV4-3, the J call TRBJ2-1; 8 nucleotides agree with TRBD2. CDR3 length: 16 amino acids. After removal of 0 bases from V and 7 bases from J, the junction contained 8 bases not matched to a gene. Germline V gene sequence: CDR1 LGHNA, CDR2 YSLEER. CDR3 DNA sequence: TGCGCCAGCAGCCAAGATGCGGGGGGCTACTATAATGAGCAGTTCTTC. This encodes CASSQDAGGYYNEQFF.

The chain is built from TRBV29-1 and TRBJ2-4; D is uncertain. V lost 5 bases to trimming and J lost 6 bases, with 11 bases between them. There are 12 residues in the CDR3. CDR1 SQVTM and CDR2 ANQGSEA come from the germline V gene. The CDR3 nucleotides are TGCAGCGTTACAGATGGAGCAAACATTCAGTACTTC. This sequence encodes CSVTDGANIQYF.

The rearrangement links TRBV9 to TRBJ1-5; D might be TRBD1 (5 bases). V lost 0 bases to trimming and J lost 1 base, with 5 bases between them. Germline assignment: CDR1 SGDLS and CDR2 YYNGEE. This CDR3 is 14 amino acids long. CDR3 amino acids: CASSVGQSNQPQHF. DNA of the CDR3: TGTGCCAGCAGCGTAGGACAGAGCAATCAGCCCCAGCATTTT.

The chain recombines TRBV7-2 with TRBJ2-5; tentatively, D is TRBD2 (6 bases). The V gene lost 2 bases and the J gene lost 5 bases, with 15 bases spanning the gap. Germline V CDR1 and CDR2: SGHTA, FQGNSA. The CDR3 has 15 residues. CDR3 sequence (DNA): TGTGCCAGCAGCTTACTAGTAGCGGCACCCGAGACCCAGTACTTC. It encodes CASSLLVAAPETQYF.

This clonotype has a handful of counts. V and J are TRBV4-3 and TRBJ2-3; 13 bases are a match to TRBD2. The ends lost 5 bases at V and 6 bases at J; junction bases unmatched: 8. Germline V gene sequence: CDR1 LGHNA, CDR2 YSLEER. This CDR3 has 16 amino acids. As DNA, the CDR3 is TGCGCCAGCAGCTTACGGACTAGCGGGAGATTCGATACGCAGTATTTT. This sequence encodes CASSLRTSGRFDTQYF.

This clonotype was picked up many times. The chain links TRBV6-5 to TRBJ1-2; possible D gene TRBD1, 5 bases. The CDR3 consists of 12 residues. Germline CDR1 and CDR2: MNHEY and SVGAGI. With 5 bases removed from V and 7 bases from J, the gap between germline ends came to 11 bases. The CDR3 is CASSTQGSGYTF. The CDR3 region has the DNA TGTGCCAGCAGTACGCAGGGTAGTGGCTACACCTTC.

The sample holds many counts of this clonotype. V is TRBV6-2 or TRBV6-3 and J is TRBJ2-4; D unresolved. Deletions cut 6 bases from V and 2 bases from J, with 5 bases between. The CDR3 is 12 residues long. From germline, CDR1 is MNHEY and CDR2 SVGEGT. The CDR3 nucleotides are TGTGCCAGCAGCCTAACCAAAAACATTCAGTACTTC. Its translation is CASSLTKNIQYF.

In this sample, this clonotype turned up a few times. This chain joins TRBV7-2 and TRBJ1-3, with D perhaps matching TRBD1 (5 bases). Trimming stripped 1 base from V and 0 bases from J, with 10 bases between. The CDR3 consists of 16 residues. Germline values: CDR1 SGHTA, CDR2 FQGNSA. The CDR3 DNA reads TGTGCCAGCAGCTTAGTTGGGGGGAACTCTGGAAACACCATATATTTT. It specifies CASSLVGGNSGNTIYF.

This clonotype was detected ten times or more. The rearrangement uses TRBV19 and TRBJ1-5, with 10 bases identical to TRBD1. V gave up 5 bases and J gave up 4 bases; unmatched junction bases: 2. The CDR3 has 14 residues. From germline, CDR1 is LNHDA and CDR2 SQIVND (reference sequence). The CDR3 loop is CASSAGQGNQPQHF. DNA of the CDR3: TGTGCCAGTAGTGCGGGACAGGGGAATCAGCCCCAGCATTTT.

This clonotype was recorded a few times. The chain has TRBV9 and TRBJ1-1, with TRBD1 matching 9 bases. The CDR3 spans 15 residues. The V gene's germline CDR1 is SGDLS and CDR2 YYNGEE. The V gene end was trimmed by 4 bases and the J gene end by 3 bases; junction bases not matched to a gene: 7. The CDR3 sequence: CASSPRQGGYTEAFF. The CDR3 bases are TGTGCCAGCAGCCCACGACAGGGGGGGTACACTGAAGCTTTCTTT.

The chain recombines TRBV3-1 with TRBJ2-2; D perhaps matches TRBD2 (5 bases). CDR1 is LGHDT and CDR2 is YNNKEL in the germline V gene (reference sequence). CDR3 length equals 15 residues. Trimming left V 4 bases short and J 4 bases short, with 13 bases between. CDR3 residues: CASSRVGRGTGELFF. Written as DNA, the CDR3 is TGTGCCAGCAGCCGAGTCGGCCGGGGCACCGGGGAGCTGTTTTTT.

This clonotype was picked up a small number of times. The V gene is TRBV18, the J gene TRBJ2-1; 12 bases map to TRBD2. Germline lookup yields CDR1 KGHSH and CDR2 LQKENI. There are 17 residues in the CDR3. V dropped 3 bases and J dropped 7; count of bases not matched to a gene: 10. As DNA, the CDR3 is TGTGCCAGCTCACCCAGAAAGACTAGCGGGAGTGGTAATGAGCAGTTCTTC. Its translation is CASSPRKTSGSGNEQFF.

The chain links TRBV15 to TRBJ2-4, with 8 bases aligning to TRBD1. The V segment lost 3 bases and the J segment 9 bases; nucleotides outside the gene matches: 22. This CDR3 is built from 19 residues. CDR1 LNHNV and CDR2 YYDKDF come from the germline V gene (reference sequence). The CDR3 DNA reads TGTGCCACCAGCAGTGCTCCAGGGGTACGACAGCAGGGGGCCGGCATTCAGTACTTC. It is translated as CATSSAPGVRQQGAGIQYF.

Here the CDR3 reads CASSYPENEQFF. The CDR3 DNA reads as TGTGCCAGCAGTTACCCTGAGAATGAGCAGTTCTTC. This chain uses TRBV6-6 with TRBJ2-1; no clear D. V lost 2 bases and J lost 7, with 6 bases in between. CDR3 size: 12 residues. Germline V gives CDR1 MNHNY, CDR2 SVGAGI (reference sequence).